Following are 29 T cell receptor beta chains from one sample sequenced in a study of blood T cells in healthy people across ages. Next came a second PCR, run for roughly 6 to 11 cycles, which used a sample-barcoded 5' primer along with a J-beta primer mix. TCRdb redid the calling of the 5' RACE reads with MiXCR, one entry per CDR3 protein. The sample holds about 1.6 million distinct CDR3 sequences, roughly 32% seen once. The sample consisted of blood. These receptor sequences come from a woman in her 30s in good health.

CDR3 loop: CATSRGGSGGPGTQYF. CDR3 bases: TGTGCCACCAGCAGAGGGGGTTCTGGAGGGCCCGGGACCCAGTACTTC. The genes are TRBV15 and TRBJ2-5; D may be TRBD2 (6 bases). With 1 base removed from V and 7 bases from J, the gap between germline ends came to 19 bases. This CDR3 region has 16 residues. Per the germline V gene, CDR1 is LNHNV and CDR2 is YYDKDF (reference sequence).

This clonotype was detected a few times. The chain links TRBV7-9 to TRBJ2-3; D gene uncertain. CDR3 size: 15 residues. The V gene's germline CDR1 is SEHNR and CDR2 FQNEAQ (reference sequence). Trimming took 5 bases from V and 0 from J, leaving 12 bases between them. Here the CDR3 DNA reads TGTGCCAGCAGCCAACTACCGTCTAGCACAGATACGCAGTATTTT. It encodes CASSQLPSSTDTQYF.

With respect to this clonotype: This could be a read error, since a much larger clone is one nucleotide away. In this CDR3 the conserved last residue, phenylalanine or tryptophan, is missing, so a read error is likely. This rearrangement joins TRBV12-3 or TRBV12-4 to TRBJ2-1; a weak D match, TRBD2 (6 bases). With 8 bases removed from V and 8 bases from J, the gap between germline ends came to 10 bases. This CDR3 comprises 11 residues. The CDR3 DNA reads TGTGCCAGCCGGAGGGGCCATGAGCAGTTCTGC. Its protein is CASRRGHEQFC.

The J gene is TRBJ2-5, the V gene TRBV20-1; no definite D call. The CDR3 spans 14 residues. Germline V gives CDR1 DFQATT, CDR2 SNEGSKA (reference sequence). Trimming pared 0 bases from V and 5 bases from J, leaving 13 bases between. Here the CDR3 DNA reads TGCAGTGCTAGAGATCCCGCTAGTTGGGAGACCCAGTACTTC. Translated, it gives CSARDPASWETQYF.

There are a few counts of this clonotype. V gene TRBV12-3 or TRBV12-4 combines with J gene TRBJ1-2, with TRBD1 matching over 7 bases. Trimming removed 4 bases from V and 4 bases from J; junction bases left unmatched: 6. The CDR3 is 14 amino acids. The CDR3 DNA sequence: TGTGCCAGCAGTTCCCAGGGACAGTCCTATGGCTACACCTTC. It yields the protein CASSSQGQSYGYTF.

This clonotype was detected ten times or more. This chain connects TRBV6-6 to TRBJ2-5; tentative D call: TRBD2 (6 bases). V was clipped by 2 bases and J by 7 bases, with 14 bases between them. From germline, CDR1 is MNHNY and CDR2 SVGAGI (reference sequence). The CDR3 consists of 14 residues. The DNA for the CDR3 is TGTGCCAGCAGTTACGGGGGGTCCGAGGGGACCCAGTACTTC. The encoded protein is CASSYGGSEGTQYF.

This chain links TRBV9 with TRBJ2-7; D assignment may be TRBD1 or TRBD2 (5 bases each). This CDR3 comprises 16 residues. V was shortened by 0 bases and J by 0 bases, with 13 bases between the two germline ends. CDR1 SGDLS and CDR2 YYNGEE come from the germline V gene. CDR3 loop: CASSVGDGVGSYEQYF. CDR3 sequence (DNA): TGTGCCAGCAGCGTAGGGGACGGGGTGGGCTCCTACGAGCAGTACTTC.

The chain links TRBV5-4 to TRBJ1-1; D not certain. This CDR3 contains 13 residues. The V gene's germline CDR1 is SGHNT and CDR2 YYREEE (reference sequence). V shed 4 bases and J shed 8 bases, with 15 bases lying between them. The chain's CDR3 is CASSRDSVGEAFF. The CDR3 DNA sequence: TGTGCCAGCAGCCGCGACTCGGTGGGAGAAGCTTTCTTT.

The rearrangement uses TRBV7-6 and TRBJ2-7, with D unresolved. The DNA end favors TRBJ2-5, so the J call may be wrong. Per germline, CDR1 SGHVS and CDR2 FNYEAQ. The CDR3 totals 13 residues. CDR3 sequence reads: CASSLRPPETQYF. The CDR3 nucleotides read TGTGCCAGCAGCTTACGACCCCCGGAGACCCAGTACTTC.

The table lists this clonotype with a few counts. J is TRBJ1-1 and V is TRBV29-1; weak D call: TRBD1 (6 bases). The CDR3 contains 12 residues. Germline values: CDR1 SQVTM, CDR2 ANQGSEA. V dropped 6 bases and J dropped 5 bases, with 13 bases sitting between them. The CDR3 spells CSVSGEGTEAFF. CDR3 DNA sequence: TGCAGCGTGTCAGGGGAAGGGACTGAAGCTTTCTTT.

This clonotype has ten or more counts. The chain joins TRBV7-9 to TRBJ2-1; D unclear. The germline V gene encodes CDR1 SEHNR and CDR2 FQNEAQ (reference sequence). The length of the CDR3 is 11 residues. Trimming left V 3 bases short and J 10 bases short, with 7 bases between. CDR3 sequence reads: CASSFTAEQFF. The CDR3 region has the DNA TGTGCCAGCAGCTTTACAGCGGAGCAGTTCTTC. The full variable domain, with the rest looked up from reference TRBV7-9 and TRBJ2-1, is DTGVSQNPRHKITKRGQNVTFRCDPISEHNRLYWYRQTLGQGPEFLTYFQNEAQLEKSRLLSDRFSAERPKGSFSTLEIQRTEQGDSAMYLCASSFTAEQFFGPGTRLTVL.

V usage is TRBV29-1 and J usage is TRBJ1-2; maybe TRBD1 (5 bases). CDR1 and CDR2 from the germline V gene are SQVTM and ANQGSEA. The CDR3 totals 13 residues. Trimming took 6 bases from V and 2 from J, leaving 13 bases between them. Written as DNA, the CDR3 is TGCAGCGTCGGGGACCGGGGGAACTATGGCTACACCTTC. As protein: CSVGDRGNYGYTF. The full variable domain, completed using reference TRBV29-1 and TRBJ1-2, is SAVISQKPSRDICQRGTSLTIQCQVDSQVTMMFWYRQQPGQSLTLIATANQGSEATYESGFVIDKFPISRPNLTFSTLTVSNMSPEDSSIYLCSVGDRGNYGYTFGSGTRLTVV.

This clonotype was detected a few times. The chain combines TRBV15 with TRBJ1-2, with 8 positions matching TRBD1. The CDR3 loop spans 14 amino acids. The trim removed 5 bases at V and 2 bases at J, leaving 4 bases unmatched. Germline V gene data show CDR1 as LNHNV and CDR2 as YYDKDF (reference sequence). The CDR3 DNA reads as TGTGCCACCAGCCGTGGACAGGGCAACTATGGCTACACCTTC. This translates into CATSRGQGNYGYTF.

This clonotype was picked up a small number of times. V and J are TRBV27 and TRBJ1-2, with D unclear. Germline loops: CDR1 MNHEY, CDR2 SMNVEV (reference sequence). Between the trimmed V and J ends, which lost 6 bases and 3 bases, there was a span of 14 bases. CDR3 length: 14 amino acids. This chain's CDR3 is CASRPNGVDYGYTF. The CDR3 DNA sequence: TGTGCCAGCAGGCCCAACGGGGTGGACTATGGCTACACCTTC.

This clonotype turned up a few times. The rearrangement links TRBV5-1 to TRBJ2-1; the D gene could be TRBD1 or TRBD2 (5 bases each). Trimming took off 0 bases at V and 2 bases at J, with 9 bases between the two ends. The germline V gene has CDR1 SGHRS and CDR2 YFSETQ. The CDR3 has 15 residues. The DNA of the CDR3 is TGCGCCAGCAGCTTGGGAGGGGAAGCCTACAATGAGCAGTTCTTC. It specifies CASSLGGEAYNEQFF.

Points on this clonotype: The germline gene is not matched at one end of the junction; a read error may be the cause. V usage is TRBV9 and J usage is TRBJ1-5, with D hard to call. Germline V gives CDR1 SGDLS, CDR2 YYNGEE. The CDR3 is 13 amino acids. In DNA, the CDR3 is TGTACCAGCAGCTCAAGGGCGGGACAGCCCCAGCATTTT. Translation gives CTSSSRAGQPQHF.

This clonotype was detected many times. The V gene is TRBV6-9, the J gene TRBJ2-7; D perhaps matches TRBD2 (5 bases). Trimming cost V 2 bases and J 6 bases, with 17 bases left between them. Germline V gives CDR1 MNHGY, CDR2 SVAAGI. The CDR3 is 15 amino acids. DNA for the CDR3: TGTGCCAGCAGTTATAACCCCGAGGGTCCTCGCGAGCAGTACTTC. Translating it yields CASSYNPEGPREQYF.

This clonotype appeared a few times. This rearrangement joins TRBV7-2 to TRBJ1-6; 7 bases align to TRBD1. V was clipped by 1 base and J by 10 bases; unmatched bases: 7. The CDR3 extends over 15 amino acids. Germline V gives CDR1 SGHTA, CDR2 FQGNSA. The CDR3 loop is CASSLVGGLGSPLHF. The CDR3 DNA reads as TGTGCCAGCAGCTTAGTAGGGGGCCTGGGGTCACCCCTCCACTTT. Variable domain in full (rest from reference TRBV7-2 and TRBJ1-6): GAGVSQSPSNKVTEKGKDVELRCDPISGHTALYWYRQSLGQGLEFLIYFQGNSAPDKSGLPSDRFSAERTGGSVSTLTIQRTQQEDSAVYLCASSLVGGLGSPLHFGNGTRLTVT.

This clonotype was found a few times. The rearrangement joins TRBV20-1 to TRBJ2-1; D is perhaps TRBD1 (5 bases). The CDR3 contains 14 residues. V shed 5 bases and J shed 2 bases, with 13 bases lying between them. In germline, CDR1 is DFQATT, CDR2 SNEGSKA (reference sequence). CDR3 sequence reads: CSASTGITYNEQFF. Here the CDR3 DNA reads TGCAGTGCTTCTACAGGAATAACCTACAATGAGCAGTTCTTC.

Only a few counts were recorded for this clonotype. The chain has TRBV29-1 and TRBJ2-2; D gene unclear. Germline CDR1 is SQVTM and CDR2 is ANQGSEA. The ends were cut back, 5 bases at V and 3 bases at J, with 4 bases in the middle. This CDR3 is 11 amino acids long. CDR3 residues: CSVLDTGELFF. CDR3 DNA sequence: TGCAGCGTTCTCGACACCGGGGAGCTGTTTTTT.

Only a few counts were recorded for this clonotype. The chain has TRBV6-6 and TRBJ1-1; 7 nucleotides line up with TRBD1. CDR3 length: 16 amino acids. V shed 2 bases, J shed 3 bases, and the junction held 9 bases outside the gene matches. Germline CDR1 reads MNHNY; CDR2 reads SVGAGI (reference sequence). The CDR3 bases are TGTGCCAGCAGTTACGGAGGGGGCGTGCGGGACACTGAAGCTTTCTTT. It specifies CASSYGGGVRDTEAFF.

The chain links TRBV6-5 to TRBJ1-5, with 8 bases aligning to TRBD1. Germline V gene data show CDR1 as MNHEY and CDR2 as SVGAGI. The CDR3 runs 13 residues. Germline trimming cut 7 bases from V and 11 bases from J; bases unmatched to any gene: 10. The CDR3 here is CASMGRGLITQHF. The CDR3 nucleotides read TGTGCCAGCATGGGCAGGGGGCTCATTACCCAGCATTTT.

This clonotype was counted a few times. This chain joins TRBV9 and TRBJ1-1; D is unclear. The CDR3 spans 13 residues. The V gene lost 4 bases and the J gene lost 6 bases, with 13 bases spanning the gap. The germline CDR1 and CDR2 sequences are SGDLS and YYNGEE. CDR3: CASSPQGKSEAFF. The DNA for the CDR3 is TGTGCCAGCAGCCCTCAAGGGAAATCTGAAGCTTTCTTT.

Concerning this clonotype itself: A read error may account for a junction end that differs from germline. This CDR3 is CASSHQGGTEAFF. CDR3 DNA: TGTGCCAGCAGCCACCAAGGAGGCACTGAAGCTTTCTTT. The V and J genes are TRBV4-1 and TRBJ1-1; D remains unclear. CDR3 length: 13 residues. CDR1 MGHRA and CDR2 YSYEKL come from the germline V gene.

Notes on this clonotype: Since no conserved phenylalanine or tryptophan closes the CDR3, a read error is the likely cause. This chain joins TRBV10-3 and TRBJ2-1, with D unclear. Per germline, CDR1 ENHRY and CDR2 SYGVKD. The germline V and J ends were trimmed by 2 bases and 6 bases, with 5 bases remaining between them. The CDR3 runs 12 residues. CDR3 in amino acids: CAISEGVNEQFC. The CDR3 DNA is TGTGCCATCAGTGAGGGGGTCAATGAGCAGTTCTGC.

This clonotype was counted only a few times. The CDR3 loop is CASSLAPVGGSYEQYF. CDR3 sequence (DNA): TGCGCCAGCAGCTTGGCCCCGGTGGGAGGATCCTACGAGCAGTACTTC. The chain carries TRBV5-1 and TRBJ2-7; a possible D gene is TRBD2 (6 bases). The CDR3 sequence is 16 residues long. V lost 0 bases and J lost 1, with 14 bases in between. Germline CDR1 reads SGHRS; CDR2 reads YFSETQ.

A note on this clonotype: As the CDR3 is not closed by the conserved phenylalanine or tryptophan, this likely results from a read error. The V and J genes are TRBV6-2 or TRBV6-3 and TRBJ2-1, with 8 bases that match TRBD1. The germline CDR1 and CDR2 sequences are MNHEY and SVGEGT. This CDR3 spans 16 amino acids. The trim removed 7 bases at V and 1 base at J, leaving 9 bases unmatched. In DNA form, the CDR3 reads TGTGCCAGCACCTACAGGGGGACGAAATCCTACAATGAGCAGTTCGTC. Its protein is CASTYRGTKSYNEQFV.

This clonotype turned up a few times. This rearrangement joins TRBV5-8 to TRBJ2-5; 11 bases map to TRBD1. Germline values: CDR1 SGHTS, CDR2 YDEGEE. V trimming: 3 bases; J trimming: 4 bases; junction bases outside the gene matches: 5. The CDR3 length is 15 residues. The CDR3 nucleotides are TGTGCCAGCAGCTCAAGGACAGGGGGCATAGAGACCCAGTACTTC. This sequence encodes CASSSRTGGIETQYF.

This clonotype was found a few times. This chain connects TRBV20-1 to TRBJ2-3; D might be TRBD2 (6 bases). Germline V lookup: CDR1 DFQATT, CDR2 SNEGSKA (reference sequence). This CDR3 contains 13 residues. Trimming cost V 4 bases and J 2 bases, with 10 bases left between them. CDR3 sequence reads: CSAMGGPTDTQYF. CDR3 DNA: TGCAGTGCTATGGGGGGACCCACAGATACGCAGTATTTT.